Following are 30 T cell receptor beta chains from one sample sequenced in a study of OX40 agonist ivuxolimab in advanced cancers. Only in-frame clones appear in the TCRdb table, and some are missing; sequencing was by immunoSEQ multiplex PCR. There are tens of thousands of clones in the sample; about 89% occur only once, and around 15% lies in the top ten. Specimen: CD4+ or CD8+ T cells sorted from blood, collected in a trial of the OX40 agonist ivuxolimab. The source of these receptors is an adult with an advanced solid tumor such as melanoma, head and neck, liver or kidney cancer.

The chain employs TRBV5-1 and TRBJ2-5; 11 positions agree with TRBD2. Unmatched junction bases numbered 12, after V lost 3 bases and J lost 5 bases. Germline V lookup: CDR1 SGHRS, CDR2 YFSETQ. There are 17 residues in the CDR3. As DNA, the CDR3 is TGCGCCAGCAGCTACGGACTAGCGGGTTCCTCGGCGGAGACCCAGTACTTC. Translating gives CASSYGLAGSSAETQYF. Complete variable domain (other parts from reference TRBV5-1 and TRBJ2-5): KAGVTQTPRYLIKTRGQQVTLSCSPISGHRSVSWYQQTPGQGLQFLFEYFSETQRNKGNFPGRFSGRQFSNSRSEMNVSTLELGDSALYLCASSYGLAGSSAETQYFGPGTRLLVL.

The rearrangement links TRBV6-1 to TRBJ2-6, with unresolved D. The CDR3 totals 15 residues. Germline V gene sequence: CDR1 MNHNS, CDR2 SASEGT. The V end lost 7 bases, the J end lost 0 bases, and 10 bases lay between the germline ends. The CDR3 region is CASKGGYSGANVLTF. In DNA, the CDR3 is TGTGCCAGCAAGGGCGGTTACTCTGGGGCCAACGTCCTGACTTTC.

The rearrangement joins TRBV28 to TRBJ1-5, with unresolved D. V lost 6 bases to trimming and J lost 4 bases, with 10 bases between them. Germline V gene sequence: CDR1 MDHEN, CDR2 SYDVKM. The CDR3 runs to 13 residues. The CDR3: CASRVQSNQPQHF. As DNA, the CDR3 is TGTGCCAGCAGGGTACAGTCAAATCAGCCCCAGCATTTT.

This chain connects TRBV6-1 to TRBJ1-2, with 7 bases matching TRBD1. This CDR3 is built from 15 residues. The J segment lost 1 base and the V segment lost 4 bases, leaving 6 bases of the junction unmatched. CDR1 is MNHNS and CDR2 is SASEGT in the germline V gene. Here the CDR3 reads CASSVEGQFNYGYTF. In nucleotides, the CDR3 is TGTGCCAGCAGTGTAGAGGGACAGTTTAACTATGGCTACACCTTC.

The chain links TRBV2 to TRBJ1-3, with a weak D call TRBD1 (6 bases). The V end was cut by 8 bases, the J end by 7 bases, with 15 bases between. The CDR3 is 13 amino acids. Per germline, CDR1 SNHLY and CDR2 FYNNEI. DNA for the CDR3: TGTGCCAGCTCCCGGGGGCTTGGGAACACCATATATTTT. This gives the protein CASSRGLGNTIYF.

The chain employs TRBV5-1 and TRBJ2-7; unclear D gene. The germline V gene encodes CDR1 SGHRS and CDR2 YFSETQ. This CDR3 contains 13 residues. V lost 0 bases, J lost 6 bases, and 10 bases lay in between. The chain's CDR3 is CASSLVLDREQYF. Here the CDR3 DNA reads TGCGCCAGCAGCTTGGTTCTAGACCGCGAGCAGTACTTC.

The chain has TRBV7-8 and TRBJ2-3; 7 bases map to TRBD2. CDR3 length equals 15 residues. With V trimmed by 2 bases and J by 1 base, 3 bases remained unmatched. Germline V lookup: CDR1 SGHVS, CDR2 FQNEAQ. Here the CDR3 reads CASSLSSGGTDTQYF. DNA of the CDR3: TGTGCCAGCAGCTTAAGCAGCGGGGGCACAGATACGCAGTATTTT.

For the CDR3, the DNA is TGCGCCAGCAGCCAAGGAGTAGGGGGGGCAGATACGCAGTATTTT. Its translation: CASSQGVGGADTQYF. The rearrangement joins TRBV4-1 to TRBJ2-3; possibly TRBD2 for D (7 bases). Trimming took off 1 base at V and 4 bases at J, with 12 bases between the two ends. CDR1 MGHRA and CDR2 YSYEKL come from the germline V gene. There are 15 residues in the CDR3.

The V call is TRBV28, the J call TRBJ2-5; no reliable D call. Germline CDR1 reads MDHEN; CDR2 reads SYDVKM. V was shortened by 6 bases and J by 5 bases, with 19 bases between the two germline ends. The CDR3 runs 15 residues. The CDR3 region has the DNA TGTGCCAGCAGCGATCTCGGAGCGCCCGAGGAGACCCAGTACTTC. This sequence encodes CASSDLGAPEETQYF. The variable domain in full, with the rest retrieved from reference TRBV28 and TRBJ2-5, is DVKVTQSSRYLVKRTGEKVFLECVQDMDHENMFWYRQDPGLGLRLIYFSYDVKMKEKGDIPEGYSVSREKKERFSLILESASTNQTSMYLCASSDLGAPEETQYFGPGTRLLVL.

For the CDR3, the DNA is TGTGCCAGCAGCATGAACTACAGGGGGCGCTTGGAAAAACTGTTTTTT. Translating gives CASSMNYRGRLEKLFF. V usage is TRBV7-6 and J usage is TRBJ1-4; 9 positions agree with TRBD1. This CDR3 is 16 amino acids long. Germline V gene sequence: CDR1 SGHVS, CDR2 FNYEAQ. With V trimmed by 5 bases and J by 8 bases, 12 bases remained unmatched.

This clone was seen a single time. The rearrangement joins TRBV7-9 to TRBJ2-3; perhaps TRBD1 as D (7 bases). CDR1 and CDR2 from the germline V gene are SEHNR and FQNEAQ (reference sequence). Trimming took off 5 bases at V and 0 bases at J, with 15 bases between the two ends. CDR3 length: 16 amino acids. This chain's CDR3 is CASSRGGGSSTDTQYF. CDR3 DNA sequence: TGTGCCAGCAGCCGAGGAGGGGGCTCTAGCACAGATACGCAGTATTTT.

The chain recombines TRBV25-1 with TRBJ2-1, with D uncertain. CDR1 is MGHDK and CDR2 is SYGVNS in the germline V gene. The CDR3 totals 14 residues. V lost 2 bases to trimming and J lost 4 bases, with 9 bases between them. The CDR3 is CASSETAKYNEQFF. In DNA form, the CDR3 reads TGTGCCAGCAGTGAAACAGCAAAGTACAATGAGCAGTTCTTC.

V gene TRBV5-4 combines with J gene TRBJ2-1; the D gene is possibly TRBD2 (5 bases). The length of the CDR3 is 16 residues. The V end lost 3 bases, the J end lost 0 bases, and 13 bases lay between the germline ends. From germline, CDR1 is SGHNT and CDR2 YYREEE (reference sequence). CDR3 sequence (DNA): TGTGCCAGCAGCTCGCAGCAGAGGGTCTCCTACAATGAGCAGTTCTTC. Translation: CASSSQQRVSYNEQFF.

The rearrangement uses TRBV4-3 and TRBJ2-3; 7 bases map to TRBD2. This CDR3 has 14 amino acids. V shed 3 bases and J 11 bases; nucleotides not matched to a gene: 11. From germline, CDR1 is LGHNA and CDR2 YSLEER. The CDR3 bases are TGCGCCAGCAGCCAGCTAGCGGCCCCGGGAGGGCAGTATTTT. This codes for CASSQLAAPGGQYF.

Turning to this clone: A read error may account for a junction end that differs from germline. The CDR3 here is CASSFTGYTGAFF. The DNA of the CDR3 is TGTGCCAGCAGTTTCACCGGCTACACTGGAGCTTTCTTT. The genes are TRBV6-6 and TRBJ1-1; the D is unclear. The CDR3 covers 13 residues. CDR1 and CDR2 (germline): MNHNY, SVGAGI (reference sequence).

The V and J genes are TRBV6-1 and TRBJ2-3; D perhaps matches TRBD1 (6 bases). The germline gives CDR1 MNHNS, CDR2 SASEGT. CDR3 length: 14 amino acids. Deletions cut 6 bases from V and 2 bases from J, with 12 bases between. The CDR3 coding sequence is TGTGCCAGCAGGTATCGGACAGTCACAGATACGCAGTATTTT. Its protein product is CASRYRTVTDTQYF.

This sequence joins TRBV2 and TRBJ1-5; TRBD1 matches at 9 bases. Germline assignment: CDR1 SNHLY and CDR2 FYNNEI. The CDR3 has 15 amino acids. V shed 4 bases, J shed 5 bases, and the junction held 6 bases outside the gene matches. The CDR3 nucleotides are TGTGCCAGCAGTGCAGGACAGGGGATGGATCAGCCCCAGCATTTT. Encoded protein: CASSAGQGMDQPQHF. Complete variable domain (other parts from reference TRBV2 and TRBJ1-5): EPEVTQTPSHQVTQMGQEVILRCVPISNHLYFYWYRQILGQKVEFLVSFYNNEISEKSEIFDDQFSVERPDGSNFTLKIRSTKLEDSAMYFCASSAGQGMDQPQHFGDGTRLSIL.

This chain connects TRBV7-8 to TRBJ2-3; D call uncertain. Germline CDR1 is SGHVS and CDR2 is FQNEAQ. Trimming shortened V by 2 bases and J by 4 bases, and 1 base separated the two germline ends. The CDR3 is made up of 11 amino acids. DNA of the CDR3: TGTGCCAGCAGCTTATCAGATACGCAGTATTTT. It specifies CASSLSDTQYF.

The rearrangement joins TRBV18 to TRBJ1-5, with D perhaps TRBD1 (5 bases). V was cut by 4 bases and J by 4 bases, with 14 bases left in between. The CDR3 is 15 amino acids. Germline CDR1 and CDR2: KGHSH and LQKENI. The CDR3 DNA is TGTGCCAGCTCACAAGGACGGGGGGAAAATCAGCCCCAGCATTTT. This sequence encodes CASSQGRGENQPQHF. The full variable domain, with the rest looked up from reference TRBV18 and TRBJ1-5, is NAGVMQNPRHLVRRRGQEARLRCSPMKGHSHVYWYRQLPEEGLKFMVYLQKENIIDESGMPKERFSAEFPKEGPSILRIQQVVRGDSAAYFCASSQGRGENQPQHFGDGTRLSIL.

This rearrangement joins TRBV10-3 to TRBJ2-1; D may be TRBD2 (6 bases). CDR1 ENHRY and CDR2 SYGVKD come from the germline V gene. This CDR3 is built from 16 residues. Deletions cut 2 bases from V and 4 bases from J, with 15 bases between. For the CDR3, the DNA is TGTGCCATCAGTGAGCCCGGATCCAGCGGGTACAATGAGCAGTTCTTC. Encoded protein: CAISEPGSSGYNEQFF.

The rearrangement links TRBV5-1 to TRBJ2-3; 7 nucleotides agree with TRBD1. Germline V gene sequence: CDR1 SGHRS, CDR2 YFSETQ. J was trimmed by 4 bases and V by 0 bases; bases with no gene match: 8. The CDR3 sequence is 16 residues long. In nucleotides, the CDR3 is TGCGCCAGCAGCTTGGAAGGGGGCCGTAGCGCAGATACGCAGTATTTT. This encodes CASSLEGGRSADTQYF. The full variable domain, in which reference TRBV5-1 and TRBJ2-3 provide the parts outside the CDR3, is KAGVTQTPRYLIKTRGQQVTLSCSPISGHRSVSWYQQTPGQGLQFLFEYFSETQRNKGNFPGRFSGRQFSNSRSEMNVSTLELGDSALYLCASSLEGGRSADTQYFGPGTRLTVL.

The V call is TRBV13, the J call TRBJ2-3; TRBD2 agrees at 12 bases. The length of the CDR3 is 17 residues. The germline V gene has CDR1 PRHDT and CDR2 FYEKMQ (reference sequence). V was pared by 5 bases and J by 2 bases, with 8 bases of the junction left unmatched. Written as DNA, the CDR3 is TGTGCCAGCAGCAAGACTAGCGGGAGATTTCTCACAGATACGCAGTATTTT. Translated, it gives CASSKTSGRFLTDTQYF.

This sequence joins TRBV9 and TRBJ2-7; TRBD1 aligns across 9 bases. In germline, CDR1 is SGDLS, CDR2 YYNGEE. After removal of 3 bases from V and 2 bases from J, the junction contained 3 bases not matched to a gene. CDR3 length: 14 residues. CDR3 coding DNA: TGTGCCAGCAGCGCCGGGACAGGGACCTACGAGCAGTACTTC. Translated, it gives CASSAGTGTYEQYF.

CDR3 residues: CASKHPGTLYEQYF. The CDR3 nucleotides are TGTGCCAGCAAACATCCAGGAACCTTATACGAGCAGTACTTC. The rearrangement links TRBV5-5 to TRBJ2-7, with D hard to call. CDR1 and CDR2 (germline): SGHKS, YYEKEE (reference sequence). The CDR3 covers 14 residues. Trimming removed 6 bases at V and 4 bases at J, with 17 bases between.

This rearrangement joins TRBV9 to TRBJ2-6, with TRBD1 identical over 10 bases. The V segment lost 3 bases and the J segment 2 bases; nucleotides outside the gene matches: 2. Germline loops: CDR1 SGDLS, CDR2 YYNGEE. The CDR3 totals 16 residues. CDR3 DNA sequence: TGTGCCAGCAGCGAAGACAGGGGGCCTGGGGCCAACGTCCTGACTTTC. It codes for CASSEDRGPGANVLTF. Full variable domain (rest looked up from reference TRBV9 and TRBJ2-6): DSGVTQTPKHLITATGQRVTLRCSPRSGDLSVYWYQQSLDQGLQFLIQYYNGEERAKGNILERFSAQQFPDLHSELNLSSLELGDSALYFCASSEDRGPGANVLTFGAGSRLTVL.

This clone is a singleton in its sample. The chain links TRBV5-1 to TRBJ2-3; 9 bases are a match to TRBD1. CDR3 length: 15 residues. Trimming at V came to 0 bases and at J to 4 bases, leaving 3 bases not matched to a gene. Germline values: CDR1 SGHRS, CDR2 YFSETQ. CDR3 DNA: TGCGCCAGCAGCTTGGATGGGACAGGGTCAGATACGCAGTATTTT. This translates into CASSLDGTGSDTQYF.

The CDR3, as DNA: TGTGCCAGCTCACCCGGGGCGGGGGCTGGTGAGCAGTTCTTC. As protein: CASSPGAGAGEQFF. This chain connects TRBV18 to TRBJ2-1, with a possible D match to TRBD2 (7 bases). Germline V CDR1 and CDR2: KGHSH, LQKENI. CDR3 length: 14 amino acids. V lost 3 bases and J 9 bases, leaving 15 bases between the germline ends.

The table lists this clone with a few counts. The rearrangement links TRBV7-9 to TRBJ2-1; the match to TRBD2 covers 9 bases. Germline-derived CDR1 and CDR2 are SEHNR and FQNEAQ (reference sequence). The CDR3 totals 16 residues. After removal of 5 bases from V and 4 bases from J, the junction contained 9 bases not matched to a gene. The CDR3 protein is CASSRTSDHLYNEQFF. In nucleotides, the CDR3 is TGTGCCAGCAGCCGGACTAGCGACCACTTATACAATGAGCAGTTCTTC.

The V call is TRBV9, the J call TRBJ1-2; 9 nucleotides align to TRBD1. J gave up 2 bases and V 4 bases, and 3 bases lay outside the gene matches. The CDR3 has 14 amino acids. CDR1 is SGDLS, CDR2 YYNGEE, per germline. The CDR3 DNA reads as TGTGCCAGCAGCCCCGGACAGGGGAACTATGGCTACACCTTC. Its translation is CASSPGQGNYGYTF.

As concerns this clone: This same CDR3 is encoded by further DNA sequences in the sample. The chain carries TRBV28 and TRBJ2-7; D unresolved. Trimming stripped 4 bases from V and 4 bases from J, with 5 bases between. The CDR3 is 11 residues long. Germline loops: CDR1 MDHEN, CDR2 SYDVKM. Here the CDR3 reads CASSSPYEQYF. The CDR3 coding sequence is TGTGCCAGCAGTTCGCCGTACGAGCAGTACTTC.